The 25 T cell receptor beta chains below all came from one sample that was sequenced in a study of blood T cell repertoires in COVID-19. Profiled with immunoSEQ multiplex PCR; TCRdb holds only in-frame clones, not every one. The table has about 190,000 clones, 75% to 90% seen once. The sample comprised peripheral blood. Source of these receptors: a man in his forties or fifties with acute or convalescent COVID-19.

The J gene is TRBJ1-1, the V gene TRBV7-2, with TRBD1 matching 8 bases. There are 14 residues in the CDR3. Germline CDR1 is SGHTA and CDR2 is FQGNSA. The J segment lost 6 bases and the V segment lost 2 bases, leaving 5 bases of the junction unmatched. The CDR3 sequence is CASSLSRGRPEAFF. The CDR3 bases are TGTGCCAGCAGCTTATCCAGGGGGCGACCTGAAGCTTTCTTT.

This chain uses TRBV24-1 with TRBJ2-1; TRBD1 is a possible D gene (6 bases). From germline, CDR1 is KGHDR and CDR2 SFDVKD. The V gene lost 2 bases and the J gene lost 5 bases, with 15 bases spanning the gap. There are 16 residues in the CDR3. CDR3 sequence reads: CATSDYPLDRNNEQFF. Here the CDR3 DNA reads TGTGCCACCAGTGATTACCCCCTGGACAGAAACAATGAGCAGTTCTTC.

The J gene is TRBJ2-7, the V gene TRBV27; 9 nucleotides line up with TRBD1. Germline CDR1 is MNHEY and CDR2 is SMNVEV (reference sequence). CDR3 length equals 18 residues. Unmatched junction bases numbered 16, after V lost 5 bases and J lost 2 bases. This CDR3 is CASSPWGPTGQGTYEQYF. Written as DNA, the CDR3 is TGTGCCAGCAGTCCCTGGGGCCCAACGGGACAGGGCACCTACGAGCAGTACTTC.

This clone was counted once. For the CDR3, the DNA is TGTGCCAGCAGTGAGTGGCAGGGGGTAAGCAATCAGCCCCAGCATTTT. As protein: CASSEWQGVSNQPQHF. V gene TRBV6-4 combines with J gene TRBJ1-5, with TRBD1 matching over 7 bases. V was clipped by 3 bases and J by 1 base; unmatched bases: 6. The CDR3 contains 16 residues. Germline loops: CDR1 MRHNA, CDR2 SNTAGT.

The chain uses TRBV15 and TRBJ1-1, with 9 bases fitting TRBD1. Germline lookup yields CDR1 LNHNV and CDR2 YYDKDF (reference sequence). V lost 4 bases and J lost 4; bases outside the gene matches: 4. The CDR3 has 14 residues. Written as DNA, the CDR3 is TGTGCCACCAGCACAGACAGGGGGTTCACTGAAGCTTTCTTT. This gives the protein CATSTDRGFTEAFF.

V and J are TRBV5-4 and TRBJ2-1; 7 nucleotides line up with TRBD1. The CDR3 runs to 16 residues. CDR1 and CDR2 (germline): SGHNT, YYREEE (reference sequence). V was pared by 3 bases and J by 2 bases, with 8 bases of the junction left unmatched. The CDR3 loop is CASSSDRDFPYNEQFF. CDR3 nucleotides: TGTGCCAGCAGCTCAGACAGGGATTTCCCCTACAATGAGCAGTTCTTC.

This chain joins TRBV2 and TRBJ2-1, with D possibly matching TRBD1 (5 bases). Trimming stripped 3 bases from V and 3 bases from J, with 21 bases between. Per the germline V gene, CDR1 is SNHLY and CDR2 is FYNNEI. The CDR3 is 18 amino acids. In nucleotides, the CDR3 is TGTGCCAGCAGTGACAATGGACAACACTTGTCGGGCTACAATGAGCAGTTCTTC. Its translation is CASSDNGQHLSGYNEQFF.

V and J are TRBV10-3 and TRBJ1-6, with 7 bases matching TRBD1. With V trimmed by 6 bases and J by 2 bases, 4 bases remained unmatched. This CDR3 comprises 15 residues. Looked up from germline, CDR1 is ENHRY and CDR2 is SYGVKD. CDR3 bases: TGTGCCATCAGAACAGGGACAGCCTATAATTCACCCCTCCACTTT. Its translation is CAIRTGTAYNSPLHF.

This clone appeared once. V is TRBV9 and J is TRBJ2-1; D perhaps matches TRBD2 (5 bases). CDR1 and CDR2 (germline): SGDLS, YYNGEE. The ends were cut back, 3 bases at V and 1 base at J, with 11 bases in the middle. CDR3 size: 15 residues. The CDR3 sequence is CASSAGRGSYNEQFF. DNA of the CDR3: TGTGCCAGCAGCGCGGGCCGGGGTTCCTACAATGAGCAGTTCTTC.

The chain recombines TRBV2 with TRBJ2-3; 8 nucleotides align to TRBD1. V shed 6 bases and J 4 bases; nucleotides not matched to a gene: 3. This CDR3 region has 13 residues. CDR1 SNHLY and CDR2 FYNNEI come from the germline V gene. CDR3 amino acids: CASRPGGADTQYF. DNA of the CDR3: TGTGCCAGCAGGCCAGGGGGCGCAGATACGCAGTATTTT.

The chain combines TRBV7-9 with TRBJ2-2; TRBD1 matches 7 bases. Germline CDR1 is SEHNR and CDR2 is FQNEAQ (reference sequence). The CDR3 totals 19 residues. With 5 bases clipped from V and 1 base from J, the junction kept 16 bases outside the gene matches. In DNA, the CDR3 is TGTGCCAGCAGCGCAACCGGGACAGTCCGAATAAAGAACACCGGGGAGCTGTTTTTT. Translated, it gives CASSATGTVRIKNTGELFF.

The rearrangement links TRBV19 to TRBJ1-5; 8 bases map to TRBD1. V shed 9 bases and J 7 bases; nucleotides not matched to a gene: 8. Germline values: CDR1 LNHDA, CDR2 SQIVND (reference sequence). The CDR3 is 13 residues long. CDR3 residues: CASNGQGWQPQHF. CDR3 coding DNA: TGTGCCAGCAATGGACAGGGTTGGCAGCCCCAGCATTTT.

The chain is built from TRBV10-3 and TRBJ2-5, with 7 bases fitting TRBD1. J was trimmed by 4 bases and V by 6 bases; bases with no gene match: 5. CDR1 and CDR2 (germline): ENHRY, SYGVKD. The CDR3 is 13 amino acids. The CDR3 DNA reads TGTGCCATCAGGGAAACAGGGGTAGAGACCCAGTACTTC. This gives the protein CAIRETGVETQYF.

This chain uses TRBV27 with TRBJ1-2; 10 positions match TRBD1. The V gene's germline CDR1 is MNHEY and CDR2 SMNVEV (reference sequence). Losses at the gene ends were 5 bases for V and 1 base for J; bases not matched to a gene: 4. The CDR3 has 15 residues. CDR3 sequence (DNA): TGTGCCAGCAGTGACCGGGACAGGGGTAACTATGGCTACACCTTC. Translation gives CASSDRDRGNYGYTF.

V usage is TRBV19 and J usage is TRBJ2-3; 16 bases map to TRBD2. The ends lost 7 bases at V and 6 bases at J; junction bases unmatched: 7. CDR3 length: 16 amino acids. Germline CDR1 is LNHDA and CDR2 is SQIVND (reference sequence). CDR3 nucleotides: TGTGCCAGTAAGGGGACTAGCGGGGGGGCCCCGGATACGCAGTATTTT. Translation: CASKGTSGGAPDTQYF. The full variable domain, its missing parts supplied by reference TRBV19 and TRBJ2-3, is DGGITQSPKYLFRKEGQNVTLSCEQNLNHDAMYWYRQDPGQGLRLIYYSQIVNDFQKGDIAEGYSVSREKKESFPLTVTSAQKNPTAFYLCASKGTSGGAPDTQYFGPGTRLTVL.

V is TRBV7-6 and J is TRBJ1-4; perhaps TRBD1 as D (6 bases). The germline V and J ends were trimmed by 5 bases and 3 bases, with 10 bases remaining between them. Germline loops: CDR1 SGHVS, CDR2 FNYEAQ. The CDR3 consists of 14 residues. CDR3 sequence: CASSREGANEKLFF. CDR3 nucleotide sequence: TGTGCCAGCAGCCGGGAGGGGGCTAATGAAAAACTGTTTTTT.

The chain employs TRBV6-2 or TRBV6-3 and TRBJ2-1; a weak D match, TRBD1 (5 bases). The V gene's germline CDR1 is MNHEY and CDR2 SVGEGT. With 2 bases removed from V and 6 bases from J, the gap between germline ends came to 8 bases. The CDR3 contains 13 residues. CDR3 in amino acids: CASSYGRANEQFF. The CDR3 bases are TGTGCCAGCAGTTACGGCAGGGCCAATGAGCAGTTCTTC.

This CDR3 is CASSQLALNTGELFF. The CDR3 DNA reads TGTGCCAGCAGCCAGCTAGCGTTGAACACCGGGGAGCTGTTTTTT. J is TRBJ2-2 and V is TRBV7-6; D might be TRBD2 (6 bases). The V gene lost 5 bases and the J gene lost 1 base, with 11 bases spanning the gap. CDR1 is SGHVS and CDR2 is FNYEAQ in the germline V gene. CDR3 length: 15 residues.

The chain recombines TRBV4-3 with TRBJ2-7; 9 nucleotides line up with TRBD1. The CDR3 runs to 16 residues. V lost 1 base and J lost 2; bases outside the gene matches: 6. CDR1 LGHNA and CDR2 YSLEER come from the germline V gene. For the CDR3, the DNA is TGCGCCAGCAGCCAAGGAGTCCGGGACAGGGCCTACGAGCAGTACTTC. Protein sequence: CASSQGVRDRAYEQYF.

The chain recombines TRBV6-5 with TRBJ1-6, with 10 bases aligning to TRBD1. V lost 11 bases to trimming and J lost 4 bases; unmatched junction nucleotides: 5. Germline CDR1 and CDR2: MNHEY and SVGAGI. The CDR3 extends over 14 amino acids. The CDR3 nucleotides read TGTGCCGGAAGACAGGGGGCGTATAATTCACCCCTCCACTTT. Amino acids: CAGRQGAYNSPLHF.

This rearrangement joins TRBV27 to TRBJ1-3, with 7 positions matching TRBD1. This CDR3 is built from 17 residues. J lost 3 bases, V lost 7 bases, and 15 bases had no gene match. Germline loops: CDR1 MNHEY, CDR2 SMNVEV (reference sequence). CDR3 amino acids: CASKPMPGTEVGNTIYF. CDR3 bases: TGTGCCAGCAAACCAATGCCCGGGACAGAAGTTGGAAACACCATATATTTT.

The rearrangement uses TRBV6-2 or TRBV6-3 and TRBJ1-4; 7 nucleotides align to TRBD1. This CDR3 is 13 amino acids long. V trimming: 4 bases; J trimming: 6 bases; junction bases outside the gene matches: 2. Germline lookup yields CDR1 MNHEY and CDR2 SVGEGT. The CDR3 DNA follows: TGTGCCAGCAGTTGGGACAGCCATGAAAAACTGTTTTTT. Translated: CASSWDSHEKLFF.

The chain joins TRBV3-1 (or the pseudogene TRBV3-2) to TRBJ2-3, with TRBD2 identical over 14 bases. There are 18 residues in the CDR3. Trimming cost V 4 bases and J 6 bases; bases outside gene matches: 12. Per the germline V gene, CDR1 is LGHDT and CDR2 is YNNKEL (reference sequence). CDR3 nucleotide sequence: TGTGCCAGCAGCCCGGGACTAGCGGGGGCCCCCTCGGTGGATACGCAGTATTTT. It codes for CASSPGLAGAPSVDTQYF.

In regard to this clone: Relative to the germline gene, one junction end is altered; a read error may explain this. The chain couples TRBV7-7 to TRBJ2-3, with 13 bases that match TRBD2. The CDR3 consists of 15 residues. Germline loops: CDR1 SSHAT, CDR2 FNYEAQ (reference sequence). The CDR3 sequence is CASSLLAGGTDTQYF. CDR3 coding DNA: TGTGCTAGCAGCTTACTAGCGGGGGGGACAGATACGCAGTATTTT.

V is TRBV5-8 and J is TRBJ1-1, with a weak D call TRBD1 (5 bases). The CDR3 runs to 14 residues. CDR1 is SGHTS and CDR2 is YDEGEE in the germline V gene. Trimming stripped 5 bases from V and 2 bases from J, with 13 bases between. The CDR3 sequence is CASSYGGFNTEAFF. CDR3 nucleotide sequence: TGTGCCAGCAGTTATGGGGGGTTTAACACTGAAGCTTTCTTT. Variable domain in full (rest from reference TRBV5-8 and TRBJ1-1): EAGVTQSPTHLIKTRGQQATLRCSPISGHTSVYWYQQALGLGLQFLLWYDEGEERNRGNFPPRFSGRQFPNYSSELNVNALELEDSALYLCASSYGGFNTEAFFGQGTRLTVV.